The 17 T cell receptor beta chains in this list originate from one sample, sequenced in a study of blood T cell repertoires in COVID-19. Produced via immunoSEQ multiplex PCR; TCRdb's table is partial and in-frame only. The sample lists under 95,000 clones; approximately 79% were seen once. The sequencing sample was made of peripheral blood. These TCRs come from a man between 65 and 79 years old with acute or convalescent COVID-19.

The rearrangement uses TRBV19 and TRBJ2-3; D may be TRBD2 (6 bases). The V and J ends lost 2 bases and 4 bases respectively, with 13 bases between them. The germline CDR1 and CDR2 sequences are LNHDA and SQIVND (reference sequence). This CDR3 spans 15 amino acids. Written as DNA, the CDR3 is TGTGCCAGTAGTATATCGGCGGGGAGGTCAGATACGCAGTATTTT. Its protein product is CASSISAGRSDTQYF. Variable domain in full (rest from reference TRBV19 and TRBJ2-3): DGGITQSPKYLFRKEGQNVTLSCEQNLNHDAMYWYRQDPGQGLRLIYYSQIVNDFQKGDIAEGYSVSREKKESFPLTVTSAQKNPTAFYLCASSISAGRSDTQYFGPGTRLTVL.

CDR3 sequence: CASSYSKQLMNTEAFF. CDR3 DNA sequence: TGTGCCAGCAGTTACTCGAAACAGCTTATGAACACTGAAGCTTTCTTT. The V gene is TRBV6-2 or TRBV6-3, the J gene TRBJ1-1; D unresolved. The CDR3 extends over 16 amino acids. In germline, CDR1 is MNHEY, CDR2 SVGEGT. V was trimmed by 0 bases and J by 0 bases, leaving 11 bases between them.

The chain has TRBV6-2 or TRBV6-3 and TRBJ2-1, with 14 bases lining up with TRBD2. This CDR3 contains 16 residues. With V trimmed by 5 bases and J by 3 bases, 3 bases remained unmatched. Per the germline V gene, CDR1 is MNHEY and CDR2 is SVGEGT. The CDR3 region is CASSRLAGGSYNEQFF. The CDR3 DNA is TGTGCCAGCAGTCGACTAGCGGGGGGGAGCTACAATGAGCAGTTCTTC.

V is TRBV2 and J is TRBJ1-5; perhaps TRBD1 as D (6 bases). Germline loops: CDR1 SNHLY, CDR2 FYNNEI. The CDR3 consists of 16 residues. V lost 3 bases and J 9 bases, leaving 21 bases between the germline ends. CDR3 region: CASSEGARQAQRPQHF. CDR3 DNA: TGTGCCAGCAGTGAGGGGGCGCGACAGGCCCAGCGGCCCCAGCATTTT.

This sequence joins TRBV15 and TRBJ2-2, with D perhaps matching TRBD2 (5 bases). V shed 6 bases and J shed 2 bases, with 10 bases lying between them. There are 14 residues in the CDR3. Germline CDR1 LNHNV, CDR2 YYDKDF (reference sequence). CDR3 amino acids: CATSGGPNTGELFF. The DNA of the CDR3 is TGTGCCACCAGTGGCGGGCCCAACACCGGGGAGCTGTTTTTT.

The chain joins TRBV12-3 or TRBV12-4 to TRBJ1-1; D is unresolved. There are 12 residues in the CDR3. Deletions cut 3 bases from V and 6 bases from J, with 8 bases between. The DNA for the CDR3 is TGTGCCAGCAGTTTCCCTGGCTCTGAAGCTTTCTTT. Translated, it gives CASSFPGSEAFF.

This chain's CDR3 is CASSLGARGGRNEQFF. CDR3 nucleotides: TGTGCCAGCAGCTTAGGGGCGCGGGGGGGCCGTAATGAGCAGTTCTTC. The rearrangement links TRBV7-2 to TRBJ2-1, with TRBD2 identical over 9 bases. The CDR3 has 16 residues. Germline trimming cut 1 base from V and 7 bases from J; bases unmatched to any gene: 8. Germline-derived CDR1 and CDR2 are SGHTA and FQGNSA.

The genes are TRBV5-6 and TRBJ1-1; D is possibly TRBD1 (6 bases). Trimming took off 4 bases at V and 7 bases at J, with 14 bases between the two ends. Germline lookup yields CDR1 SGHDT and CDR2 YYEEEE. This CDR3 has 13 residues. CDR3: CASSRTGIGEAFF. The CDR3 nucleotides are TGTGCCAGCAGCCGAACAGGGATCGGTGAAGCTTTCTTT. Filled out from reference TRBV5-6 and TRBJ1-1, the complete variable domain reads DAGVTQSPTHLIKTRGQQVTLRCSPKSGHDTVSWYQQALGQGPQFIFQYYEEEERQRGNFPDRFSGHQFPNYSSELNVNALLLGDSALYLCASSRTGIGEAFFGQGTRLTVV.

For the CDR3, the DNA is TGTGCCAGCAGTTTCGAAGAGACCCAGTACTTC. As protein: CASSFEETQYF. The chain uses TRBV28 and TRBJ2-5; unclear D gene. The V gene lost 3 bases and the J gene lost 3 bases, with 2 bases spanning the gap. Germline CDR1 and CDR2: MDHEN and SYDVKM. The CDR3 runs 11 residues.

The chain joins TRBV7-9 to TRBJ1-6, with D possibly being TRBD1 (5 bases). From germline, CDR1 is SEHNR and CDR2 FQNEAQ (reference sequence). This CDR3 comprises 15 residues. The germline V and J ends were trimmed by 5 bases and 7 bases, with 15 bases remaining between them. CDR3 in amino acids: CASSQGGATNSPLHF. The DNA for the CDR3 is TGTGCCAGCAGCCAGGGAGGGGCCACGAATTCACCCCTCCACTTT.

The chain recombines TRBV7-7 with TRBJ2-2; weak D call: TRBD1 (5 bases). This CDR3 spans 19 amino acids. V was clipped by 5 bases and J by 1 base, with 23 bases between them. From germline, CDR1 is SSHAT and CDR2 FNYEAQ (reference sequence). The CDR3 spells CASSPGPRQFVGNTGELFF. The CDR3 DNA follows: TGTGCCAGCAGCCCCGGGCCCCGACAGTTCGTCGGGAACACCGGGGAGCTGTTTTTT.

This clone came up once. J is TRBJ2-1 and V is TRBV27, with 12 bases identical to TRBD2. The CDR3 has 17 amino acids. Losses at the gene ends were 5 bases for V and 3 bases for J; bases not matched to a gene: 8. Germline-derived CDR1 and CDR2 are MNHEY and SMNVEV (reference sequence). This CDR3 reads CASSAIWTSGDYNEQFF. CDR3 nucleotide sequence: TGTGCCAGCAGTGCCATTTGGACTAGCGGGGACTACAATGAGCAGTTCTTC.

The rearrangement links TRBV14 to TRBJ1-4, with D possibly being TRBD1 (6 bases). V was shortened by 4 bases and J by 5 bases, with 8 bases between the two germline ends. Germline CDR1 reads SGHDN; CDR2 reads FVKESK. The CDR3 is made up of 13 amino acids. CDR3 protein: CASSRGHNEKLFF. The CDR3 DNA reads as TGTGCCAGCAGCCGGGGGCACAATGAAAAACTGTTTTTT.

The rearrangement joins TRBV4-1 to TRBJ1-1, with a tentative D call TRBD1 (5 bases). This CDR3 comprises 14 residues. Trimming cost V 4 bases and J 1 base, with 10 bases left between them. CDR1 and CDR2 (germline): MGHRA, YSYEKL. Here the CDR3 DNA reads TGCGCCAGCAGCCCGGCCGACAGGAACACTGAAGCTTTCTTT. Its protein is CASSPADRNTEAFF.

The J gene is TRBJ1-4, the V gene TRBV30, with 8 bases lining up with TRBD1. Trimming took 3 bases from V and 5 from J; bases not matched to a gene: 8. The CDR3 covers 15 residues. Germline V gene sequence: CDR1 GTSNPN, CDR2 SVGIG (reference sequence). The CDR3: CAWSPQGGRNEKLFF. As DNA, the CDR3 is TGTGCCTGGAGCCCACAGGGGGGAAGGAATGAAAAACTGTTTTTT.

The chain combines TRBV11-3 with TRBJ2-7, with D possibly being TRBD1 (6 bases). The CDR3 has 14 residues. Between the trimmed V and J ends, which lost 8 bases and 0 bases, there was a span of 14 bases. Germline CDR1 SGHNT, CDR2 YENEEA. CDR3 residues: CASGLDSFSYEQYV. Written as DNA, the CDR3 is TGTGCCAGCGGATTGGACAGCTTCTCCTACGAGCAGTACGTC.

Only one count was recorded for this clone. The chain links TRBV2 to TRBJ2-3; 7 bases line up with TRBD2. V gave up 6 bases and J gave up 0 bases; unmatched junction bases: 6. Looked up from germline, CDR1 is SNHLY and CDR2 is FYNNEI. The CDR3 runs to 15 residues. CDR3 amino acids: CASSERGFSTDTQYF. The CDR3 DNA follows: TGTGCCAGCAGCGAGCGGGGTTTTAGCACAGATACGCAGTATTTT.